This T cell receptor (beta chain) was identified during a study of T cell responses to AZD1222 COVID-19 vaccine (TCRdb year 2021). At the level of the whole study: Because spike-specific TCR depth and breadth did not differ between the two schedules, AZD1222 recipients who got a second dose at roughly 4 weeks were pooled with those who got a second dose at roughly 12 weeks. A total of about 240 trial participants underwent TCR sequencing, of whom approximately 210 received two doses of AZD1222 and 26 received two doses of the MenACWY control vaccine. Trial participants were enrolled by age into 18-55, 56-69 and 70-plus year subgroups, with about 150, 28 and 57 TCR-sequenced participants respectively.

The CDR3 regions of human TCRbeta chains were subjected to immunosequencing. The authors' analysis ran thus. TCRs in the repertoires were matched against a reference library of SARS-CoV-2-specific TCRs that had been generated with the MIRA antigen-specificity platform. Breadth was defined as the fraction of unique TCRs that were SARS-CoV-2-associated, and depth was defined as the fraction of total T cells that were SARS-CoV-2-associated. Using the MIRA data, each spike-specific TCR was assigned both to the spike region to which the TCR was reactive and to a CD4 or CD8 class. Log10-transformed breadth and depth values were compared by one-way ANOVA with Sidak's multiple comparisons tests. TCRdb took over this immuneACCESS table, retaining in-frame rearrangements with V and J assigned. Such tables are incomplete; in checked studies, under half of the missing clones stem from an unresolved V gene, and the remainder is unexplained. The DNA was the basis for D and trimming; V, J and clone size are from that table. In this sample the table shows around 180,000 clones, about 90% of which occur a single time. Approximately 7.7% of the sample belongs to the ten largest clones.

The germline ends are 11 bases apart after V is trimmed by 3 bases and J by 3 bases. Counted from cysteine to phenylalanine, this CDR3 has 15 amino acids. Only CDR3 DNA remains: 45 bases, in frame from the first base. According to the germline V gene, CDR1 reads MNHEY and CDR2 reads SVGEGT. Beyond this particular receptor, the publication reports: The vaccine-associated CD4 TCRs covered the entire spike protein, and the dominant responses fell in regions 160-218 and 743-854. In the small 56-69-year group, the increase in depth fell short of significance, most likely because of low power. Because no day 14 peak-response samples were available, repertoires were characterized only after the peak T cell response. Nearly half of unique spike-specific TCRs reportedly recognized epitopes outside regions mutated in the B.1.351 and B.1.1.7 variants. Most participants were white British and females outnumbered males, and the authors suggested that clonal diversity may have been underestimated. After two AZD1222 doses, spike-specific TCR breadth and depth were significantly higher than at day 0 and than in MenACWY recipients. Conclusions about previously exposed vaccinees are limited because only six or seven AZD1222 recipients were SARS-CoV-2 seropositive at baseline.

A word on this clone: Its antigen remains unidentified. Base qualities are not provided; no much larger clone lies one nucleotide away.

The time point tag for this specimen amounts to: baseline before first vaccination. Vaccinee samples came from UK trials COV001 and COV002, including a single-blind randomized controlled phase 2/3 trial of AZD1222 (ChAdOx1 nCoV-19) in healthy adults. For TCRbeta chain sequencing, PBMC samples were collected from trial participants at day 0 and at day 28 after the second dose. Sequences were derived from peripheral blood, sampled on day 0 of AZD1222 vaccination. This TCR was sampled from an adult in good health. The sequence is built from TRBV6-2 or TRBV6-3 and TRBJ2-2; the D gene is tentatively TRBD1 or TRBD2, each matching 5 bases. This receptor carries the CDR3 CASSYSGRDTGELFF. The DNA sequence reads TGTGCCAGCAGTTATTCAGGGCGGGACACCGGGGAGCTGTTTTTT.